This is a list of T cell receptor beta chains from one sample in a study of shared clonotypes between healthy human individuals. The table came from immunoSEQ multiplex PCR; TCRdb's copy has only in-frame clones and leaves some out. The sample has some 1.5 million clones, roughly 96% seen once. Sequencing was carried out using naive CD4+ T cells sorted from blood. The receptors shown here come from a man aged 25-45 years in good health. The CDR3 runs from the conserved cysteine through the conserved F or W. The order of the fields is D gene, J gene, CDR3 length, clone size, V gene, CDR3 DNA, CDR3 protein. D genes are given only for firm matches. Clone size is not always given. Where it is, it says once, few, many or a class for expanded clones.

d_call: TRBD1
j_call: TRBJ1-2
cdr3_length: 15
clone_size: NA
v_call: TRBV28
cdr3_nt: TGTGCCAGCAGCCCGACAGGGATTGGTAAGGGTGGCTACACCTTC
cdr3_aa: CASSPTGIGKGGYTF

d_call: NA
j_call: TRBJ2-7
cdr3_length: 13
clone_size: NA
v_call: TRBV5-6
cdr3_nt: TGTGCCAGCAGCTTGCTACCCACCTACGAGCAGTACTTC
cdr3_aa: CASSLLPTYEQYF

d_call: NA
j_call: TRBJ1-5
cdr3_length: 12
clone_size: NA
v_call: TRBV10-2
cdr3_nt: TGCGCCAGCAGTGATAGAGGTCAGCCCCAGCATTTT
cdr3_aa: CASSDRGQPQHF

d_call: TRBD2
j_call: TRBJ2-3
cdr3_length: 18
clone_size: once
v_call: TRBV5-1
cdr3_nt: TGCGCCAGCAGCTTGGAGGGTCTAGCGGGAGGAGTCGCAGATACGCAGTATTTT
cdr3_aa: CASSLEGLAGGVADTQYF

d_call: NA
j_call: TRBJ2-5
cdr3_length: 13
clone_size: NA
v_call: TRBV19
cdr3_nt: TGTGCCAGTAGTGCTAAGGCCCGGGAGACCCAGTACTTC
cdr3_aa: CASSAKARETQYF

d_call: NA
j_call: TRBJ1-2
cdr3_length: 13
clone_size: NA
v_call: TRBV2
cdr3_nt: TGTGCCAGCAGGGAAGACATTAACTATGGCTACACCTTC
cdr3_aa: CASREDINYGYTF

d_call: TRBD1
j_call: TRBJ1-1
cdr3_length: 15
clone_size: once
v_call: TRBV7-2
cdr3_nt: TGTGCCAGCAGCTCTAGGACAGGGGATAACACTGAAGCTTTCTTT
cdr3_aa: CASSSRTGDNTEAFF

d_call: NA
j_call: TRBJ1-5
cdr3_length: 16
clone_size: NA
v_call: TRBV5-1
cdr3_nt: TGCGCCAGCAGCTTGGGCAGGGAGAATAGCAATCAGCCCCAGCATTTT
cdr3_aa: CASSLGRENSNQPQHF

d_call: NA
j_call: TRBJ2-3
cdr3_length: 14
clone_size: NA
v_call: TRBV6-5
cdr3_nt: TGTGCCAGCAGATCTTGGATTCACACAGATACGCAGTATTTT
cdr3_aa: CASRSWIHTDTQYF

d_call: NA
j_call: TRBJ2-1
cdr3_length: 15
clone_size: NA
v_call: TRBV5-1
cdr3_nt: TGCGCCAGCAGCTTTTCGACTGCAACCTACAATGAGCAGTTCTTC
cdr3_aa: CASSFSTATYNEQFF

d_call: NA
j_call: TRBJ1-5
cdr3_length: 13
clone_size: NA
v_call: TRBV15
cdr3_nt: TGTGCCACCAGCGGCCCCTCAGGGCAGCCCCAGCATTTT
cdr3_aa: CATSGPSGQPQHF

d_call: TRBD2
j_call: TRBJ2-1
cdr3_length: 16
clone_size: NA
v_call: TRBV5-5
cdr3_nt: TGTGCCAGCAGCTTGGTCCTAGCGGCGCTATACAATGAGCAGTTCTTC
cdr3_aa: CASSLVLAALYNEQFF

d_call: NA
j_call: TRBJ2-5
cdr3_length: 12
clone_size: NA
v_call: TRBV5-1
cdr3_nt: TGCGCCAGCACCGGGAGCGTGGAGACCCAGTACTTC
cdr3_aa: CASTGSVETQYF

d_call: NA
j_call: TRBJ1-1
cdr3_length: 13
clone_size: NA
v_call: TRBV7-2
cdr3_nt: TGTGCCAGCAGCTTAGGGGGGACACTGGAAGCTTTCTTT
cdr3_aa: CASSLGGTLEAFF

d_call: TRBD2
j_call: TRBJ2-1
cdr3_length: 19
clone_size: NA
v_call: TRBV7-2
cdr3_nt: TGTGCCAGCAGCTTAGATTCGTGGTGGGGACTAGCGGGAGCCAATGAGCAGTTCTTC
cdr3_aa: CASSLDSWWGLAGANEQFF

d_call: NA
j_call: TRBJ2-1
cdr3_length: 11
clone_size: NA
v_call: TRBV20-1
cdr3_nt: TGCAGTGCTTCTGACTACAATGAGCAGTTCTTC
cdr3_aa: CSASDYNEQFF

d_call: TRBD1
j_call: TRBJ2-5
cdr3_length: 15
clone_size: NA
v_call: TRBV7-8
cdr3_nt: TGTGCCAGCAGCTCATTTGGGACAGGGCAAGAGACCCAGTACTTC
cdr3_aa: CASSSFGTGQETQYF

d_call: NA
j_call: TRBJ1-5
cdr3_length: 15
clone_size: NA
v_call: TRBV11-1
cdr3_nt: TGTGCCAGCAGCTTAGAGGGCAGGGTTCGTCAGCCCCAGCATTTT
cdr3_aa: CASSLEGRVRQPQHF

d_call: TRBD2
j_call: TRBJ2-7
cdr3_length: 15
clone_size: NA
v_call: TRBV10-2
cdr3_nt: TGCGCCAGCCGACTGACTAGCGGGGACACCTACGAGCAGTACTTC
cdr3_aa: CASRLTSGDTYEQYF

d_call: TRBD2
j_call: TRBJ2-1
cdr3_length: 14
clone_size: NA
v_call: TRBV9
cdr3_nt: TGTGCCAGCAGGCCCGGGACTAGCGGCAATGAGCAGTTCTTC
cdr3_aa: CASRPGTSGNEQFF

d_call: TRBD1
j_call: TRBJ2-5
cdr3_length: 16
clone_size: NA
v_call: TRBV7-2
cdr3_nt: TGTGCCAGCAGCTCCCGCCGGGACAGGGCCGAAGAGACCCAGTACTTC
cdr3_aa: CASSSRRDRAEETQYF

d_call: TRBD2
j_call: TRBJ2-1
cdr3_length: 19
clone_size: NA
v_call: TRBV7-2
cdr3_nt: TGTGCCAGCAGCCCCAAGGGACTAGCGGGAACCTCCAGGTACAATGAGCAGTTCTTC
cdr3_aa: CASSPKGLAGTSRYNEQFF

d_call: NA
j_call: TRBJ2-7
cdr3_length: 18
clone_size: NA
v_call: TRBV18
cdr3_nt: TGTGCCAGCTCATCCCGCATGACGCCGACGTCAAGCTCCTACGAGCAGTACTTC
cdr3_aa: CASSSRMTPTSSSYEQYF

d_call: NA
j_call: TRBJ1-2
cdr3_length: 17
clone_size: NA
v_call: TRBV5-1
cdr3_nt: TGCGCCAGCAGCTTACCTTTCGGGGAGGCCCTGAACTATGGCTACACCTTC
cdr3_aa: CASSLPFGEALNYGYTF

d_call: TRBD2
j_call: TRBJ2-1
cdr3_length: 15
clone_size: few
v_call: TRBV9
cdr3_nt: TGTGCCAGCAGCGTAGTAGCGGGAAACTACAATGAGCAGTTCTTC
cdr3_aa: CASSVVAGNYNEQFF

d_call: NA
j_call: TRBJ1-5
cdr3_length: 14
clone_size: NA
v_call: TRBV18
cdr3_nt: TGTGCCAGCTCACCACTTGGGGGTAACCAGCCCCAGCATTTT
cdr3_aa: CASSPLGGNQPQHF

d_call: TRBD1
j_call: TRBJ2-7
cdr3_length: 14
clone_size: NA
v_call: TRBV11-2
cdr3_nt: TGTGCCAGCAGCTACACGGACAGGGCCTACGAGCAGTACTTC
cdr3_aa: CASSYTDRAYEQYF

d_call: NA
j_call: TRBJ1-5
cdr3_length: 17
clone_size: NA
v_call: TRBV6-1
cdr3_nt: TGTGCCAGCAGTGAAGAGGTTGTAGGGGAGGGCAATCAGCCCCAGCATTTT
cdr3_aa: CASSEEVVGEGNQPQHF

d_call: NA
j_call: TRBJ1-1
cdr3_length: 15
clone_size: once
v_call: TRBV5-1
cdr3_nt: TGCGCCAGCAGCTTGGATGGACACTCGGGCACTGAAGCTTTCTTT
cdr3_aa: CASSLDGHSGTEAFF

d_call: TRBD2
j_call: TRBJ2-1
cdr3_length: 17
clone_size: NA
v_call: TRBV9
cdr3_nt: TGTGCCAGCAGCGGGGCACTGGGACTAGCGTTTGTCAATGAGCAGTTCTTC
cdr3_aa: CASSGALGLAFVNEQFF

d_call: TRBD2
j_call: TRBJ2-1
cdr3_length: 17
clone_size: NA
v_call: TRBV5-1
cdr3_nt: TGCGCCAGCAGCTTGATGCCCGGGACTAGCGAAAACAATGAGCAGTTCTTC
cdr3_aa: CASSLMPGTSENNEQFF

d_call: NA
j_call: TRBJ1-1
cdr3_length: 14
clone_size: NA
v_call: TRBV27
cdr3_nt: TGTGCCAGCAGTCCCGCGAGGAGTAACACTGAAGCTTTCTTT
cdr3_aa: CASSPARSNTEAFF

d_call: NA
j_call: TRBJ2-1
cdr3_length: 15
clone_size: few
v_call: TRBV18
cdr3_nt: TGTGCCAGCTCACCATTGGTAGCGGATTACAATGAGCAGTTCTTC
cdr3_aa: CASSPLVADYNEQFF

d_call: TRBD1
j_call: TRBJ2-2
cdr3_length: 14
clone_size: NA
v_call: TRBV6-6
cdr3_nt: TGTGCCAGCAGACGGACAGGGGCCATCGGGGAGCTGTTTTTT
cdr3_aa: CASRRTGAIGELFF

d_call: NA
j_call: TRBJ2-7
cdr3_length: 14
clone_size: NA
v_call: TRBV15
cdr3_nt: TGTGCCACCAGCAGAGATAGTTTGGGCTACGAGCAGTACTTC
cdr3_aa: CATSRDSLGYEQYF

d_call: NA
j_call: TRBJ1-2
cdr3_length: 12
clone_size: NA
v_call: TRBV25-1
cdr3_nt: TGTGCCAGCAGTTCCGGGATCAGCGGCTACACCTTC
cdr3_aa: CASSSGISGYTF

d_call: NA
j_call: TRBJ2-3
cdr3_length: 10
clone_size: NA
v_call: TRBV19
cdr3_nt: TGTGCCAGTAGTTTACAGGGAGCGTATTTT
cdr3_aa: CASSLQGAYF

d_call: NA
j_call: TRBJ2-1
cdr3_length: 15
clone_size: NA
v_call: TRBV28
cdr3_nt: TGTGCCAGCTTAGGCGGCCCAACATTCAGCAATGAGCAGTTCTTC
cdr3_aa: CASLGGPTFSNEQFF

d_call: TRBD2
j_call: TRBJ2-1
cdr3_length: 19
clone_size: NA
v_call: TRBV7-9
cdr3_nt: TGTGCCAGCAGCTTGGGCCTTAGGACTAGCGGGAGAGACTACAATGAGCAGTTCTTC
cdr3_aa: CASSLGLRTSGRDYNEQFF

d_call: TRBD1
j_call: TRBJ2-7
cdr3_length: 14
clone_size: NA
v_call: TRBV18
cdr3_nt: TGTGCCAGCTCACCACGACAGGGGGCAGATGAGCAGTACTTC
cdr3_aa: CASSPRQGADEQYF